Shown below are 13 T cell receptor beta chains from a single sample sequenced in a study of blood T cells in healthy people across ages. A second PCR, run for roughly 7 to 11 cycles, used a sample-barcoded 5' primer plus a J-beta primer mix. TCRdb ran MiXCR on the 5' RACE reads and lists one entry per CDR3 protein. This sample has 760,000 or so distinct CDR3 sequences; approximately 25% occur once, and the top ten carry 9% to 9.5%. This same sample was also taken into another study, of T cells of mothers and their children.

The sample taken for sequencing was blood. The origin of the receptors is a boy younger than 18 in good health.

This sequence joins TRBV7-6 and TRBJ2-3, with D possibly being TRBD2 (6 bases). Looked up from germline, CDR1 is SGHVS and CDR2 is FNYEAQ. CDR3 size: 15 residues. Trimming took 6 bases from V and 0 from J, leaving 13 bases between them. In nucleotides, the CDR3 is TGTGCCAGCAGTGAGGGGCGGGACAGCACAGATACGCAGTATTTT. This encodes CASSEGRDSTDTQYF.

This clonotype appeared a few times. The CDR3 does not end in the conserved phenylalanine or tryptophan, so this is likely a read error. The chain carries TRBV20-1 and TRBJ2-3, with D possibly called TRBD1 or TRBD2 (5 bases each). The length of the CDR3 is 14 residues. Trimming shortened V by 1 base and J by 4 bases, and 12 bases separated the two germline ends. Germline CDR1 reads DFQATT; CDR2 reads SNEGSKA (reference sequence). Written as DNA, the CDR3 is TGCAGTGCTAGAGTCCCAGGGACCCCAGATACGCAGTATCTT. As protein: CSARVPGTPDTQYL.

There are a few counts of this clonotype. The chain combines TRBV11-2 with TRBJ2-5; 7 bases fit TRBD1. Germline CDR1 SGHAT, CDR2 FQNNGV. V lost 5 bases and J lost 7; bases outside the gene matches: 10. The CDR3 consists of 14 residues. DNA of the CDR3: TGTGCCAGCAGCCTACCCACAGGGGACGGGACCCAGTACTTC. Residues: CASSLPTGDGTQYF.

The rearrangement joins TRBV5-1 to TRBJ2-5, with a weak D call TRBD1 (5 bases). Germline CDR1 is SGHRS and CDR2 is YFSETQ. V was pared by 0 bases and J by 5 bases, with 11 bases between. The CDR3 extends over 14 amino acids. The CDR3 region has the DNA TGCGCCAGCAGCTTGGGTTCAGGGCCGGAGACCCAGTACTTC. It is translated as CASSLGSGPETQYF.

This clonotype showed up many times. The chain has TRBV27 and TRBJ2-1; 11 bases are a match to TRBD1. The germline CDR1 and CDR2 sequences are MNHEY and SMNVEV (reference sequence). The CDR3 covers 16 residues. The junction had 12 bases not matched to a gene; V was cut back by 6 bases and J by 8 bases. CDR3 in amino acids: CASSRNSGTGGYEQFF. CDR3 sequence (DNA): TGTGCCAGCAGCCGCAACTCCGGGACAGGGGGGTATGAGCAGTTCTTC.

This clonotype has only a few counts. The V and J genes are TRBV7-2 and TRBJ2-3; 12 nucleotides line up with TRBD2. V gave up 6 bases and J gave up 1 base; unmatched junction bases: 8. The CDR3 is 17 amino acids. Germline V CDR1 and CDR2: SGHTA, FQGNSA. The CDR3 loop reads CASSPSGGAWGTDTQYF. Written as DNA, the CDR3 is TGTGCCAGCAGTCCTAGCGGGGGGGCGTGGGGCACAGATACGCAGTATTTT.

This clonotype was observed a handful of times. The V gene is TRBV7-2, the J gene TRBJ2-3; 12 bases fit TRBD1. Unmatched junction bases numbered 7, after V lost 5 bases and J lost 4 bases. CDR1 is SGHTA and CDR2 is FQGNSA in the germline V gene. This CDR3 has 16 amino acids. The CDR3 here is CASSLLGTGGSDTQYF. DNA of the CDR3: TGTGCCAGCAGCCTACTAGGGACAGGGGGCTCAGATACGCAGTATTTT. Complete variable domain (other parts from reference TRBV7-2 and TRBJ2-3): GAGVSQSPSNKVTEKGKDVELRCDPISGHTALYWYRQSLGQGLEFLIYFQGNSAPDKSGLPSDRFSAERTGGSVSTLTIQRTQQEDSAVYLCASSLLGTGGSDTQYFGPGTRLTVL.

The chain employs TRBV11-2 and TRBJ2-7; maybe TRBD2 (6 bases). Germline lookup yields CDR1 SGHAT and CDR2 FQNNGV. The V end was cut by 2 bases, the J end by 2 bases, with 13 bases between. CDR3 length equals 15 residues. In nucleotides, the CDR3 is TGTGCCAGCAGCTTATCCCCTAGCGATCCCTACGAGCAGTACTTC. Its protein product is CASSLSPSDPYEQYF. The full variable domain, in which reference TRBV11-2 and TRBJ2-7 provide the parts outside the CDR3, is EAGVAQSPRYKIIEKRQSVAFWCNPISGHATLYWYQQILGQGPKLLIQFQNNGVVDDSQLPKDRFSAERLKGVDSTLKIQPAKLEDSAVYLCASSLSPSDPYEQYFGPGTRLTVT.

The J gene is TRBJ2-7, the V gene TRBV3-1, with 9 bases matching TRBD2. In germline, CDR1 is LGHDT, CDR2 YNNKEL (reference sequence). The CDR3 sequence is 17 residues long. V gave up 0 bases and J gave up 1 base; unmatched junction bases: 7. CDR3 DNA sequence: TGTGCCAGCAGCCAAGAGTTTCTAGCGGGGATATCCTACGAGCAGTACTTC. Translation gives CASSQEFLAGISYEQYF.

This clonotype was seen only a few times. This rearrangement joins TRBV5-1 to TRBJ2-5; D might be TRBD2 (5 bases). The DNA end is more similar to TRBJ2-1, so the J call may be wrong. CDR1 and CDR2 from the germline V gene are SGHRS and YFSETQ. This CDR3 has 14 residues. The CDR3 DNA reads TGCGCCAGCAGCTTGGCCTCGGGGTTTGGTGAGCAGTTCTTC. This translates into CASSLASGFGEQFF.

Details on this clonotype: An end of the junction differs from the germline gene, which may be a read error. The genes are TRBV12-3 or TRBV12-4 and TRBJ2-3; 9 bases agree with TRBD1. There are 15 residues in the CDR3. This chain's CDR3 is CASRYNRGRTDAQYF. As DNA, the CDR3 is TGTGCCAGCAGGTACAACAGGGGGCGTACAGATGCGCAGTATTTT.

This clonotype occurred a few times. This chain uses TRBV29-1 with TRBJ1-2, with D possibly being TRBD1 (6 bases). Germline V gene sequence: CDR1 SQVTM, CDR2 ANQGSEA. The ends were cut back, 7 bases at V and 2 bases at J, with 14 bases in the middle. This CDR3 spans 13 amino acids. The CDR3 loop is CSATGGANYGYTF. DNA of the CDR3: TGCAGCGCCACGGGGGGCGCGAACTATGGCTACACCTTC.

The chain is built from TRBV29-1 and TRBJ1-1; weak D call: TRBD1 (6 bases). The CDR3 contains 13 residues. Trimming took off 7 bases at V and 4 bases at J, with 16 bases between the two ends. Germline assignment: CDR1 SQVTM and CDR2 ANQGSEA. Here the CDR3 reads CSGNRQVGTEAFF. CDR3 in DNA: TGCAGCGGCAACCGACAGGTGGGCACTGAAGCTTTCTTT.